This TCR beta chain derives from a study of high-grade serous ovarian cancer treatment subgroups. Study-wide findings and caveats: Tumors within one patient showed repertoire similarity of roughly 0.1 to 0.8.

CDR1 and CDR2 (germline): SGHTA, FQGNSA. This CDR3 is 17 amino acids long. V was shortened by 6 bases and J by 0 bases, with 18 bases between the two germline ends. The tumor samples were collected prior to definitive surgery or chemotherapy. The method was immunoSEQ multiplex PCR; TCRdb's version includes in-frame clones alone and lacks a portion of them. The sample lists roughly 10,000 clones; 80% to 90% were seen once. As concerns this clone: Its antigen remains unknown.

Sequencing used tumor tissue. The clonotype comes from a human donor with high-grade serous ovarian cancer. The chain carries TRBV7-2 and TRBJ1-5, with TRBD1 as a possible D gene (5 bases). CDR3 loop: CASRPLRGAYSNQPQHF. CDR3 nucleotides: TGTGCCAGCAGACCGCTGAGGGGCGCGTATAGCAATCAGCCCCAGCATTTT.